This TCR beta chain originates from a study of blood T cell repertoires in COVID-19. Looking at the study overall: Italy, Spain and the United States were the sources of the convalescent and acute COVID-19 samples.

This CDR3 has 14 amino acids. Germline V gene lookup returns CDR1 SGHRS and CDR2 YFSETQ. The trim removed 4 bases at V and 6 bases at J, leaving 5 bases unmatched. This clone occurred a few times. The method was immunoSEQ multiplex PCR; TCRdb's version includes in-frame clones alone and lacks a portion of them. Of 100,000 to 150,000 clones listed, approximately 81% are singletons. The chain employs TRBV5-1 and TRBJ2-7; 12 nucleotides agree with TRBD2. The sequence derives from a woman between 50 and 59 years old with acute or convalescent COVID-19. Sequencing input: peripheral blood. The CDR3: CASSVTSGSVEQYF. DNA of the CDR3: TGCGCCAGCAGCGTGACTAGCGGGAGCGTCGAGCAGTACTTC.